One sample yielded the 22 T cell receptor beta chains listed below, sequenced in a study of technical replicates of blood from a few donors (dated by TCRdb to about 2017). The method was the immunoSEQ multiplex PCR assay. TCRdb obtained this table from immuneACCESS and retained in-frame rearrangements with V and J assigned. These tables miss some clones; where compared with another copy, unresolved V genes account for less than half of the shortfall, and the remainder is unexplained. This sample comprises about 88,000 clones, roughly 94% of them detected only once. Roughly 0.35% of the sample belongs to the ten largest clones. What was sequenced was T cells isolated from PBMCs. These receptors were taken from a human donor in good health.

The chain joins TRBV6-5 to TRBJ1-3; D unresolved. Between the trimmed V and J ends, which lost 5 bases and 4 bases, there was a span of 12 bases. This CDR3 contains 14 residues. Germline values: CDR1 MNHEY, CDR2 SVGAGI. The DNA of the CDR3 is TGTGCCAGCAGTCCCTGGGGAGGGGGAAACACCATATATTTT. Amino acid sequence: CASSPWGGGNTIYF.

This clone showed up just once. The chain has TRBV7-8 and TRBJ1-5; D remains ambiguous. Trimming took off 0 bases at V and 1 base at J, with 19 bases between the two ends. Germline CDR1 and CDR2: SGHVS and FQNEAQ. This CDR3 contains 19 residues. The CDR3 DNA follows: TGTGCCAGCAGCTTAGCGTGGACGGAGGGTTCATGGAGCAATCAGCCCCAGCATTTT. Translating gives CASSLAWTEGSWSNQPQHF.

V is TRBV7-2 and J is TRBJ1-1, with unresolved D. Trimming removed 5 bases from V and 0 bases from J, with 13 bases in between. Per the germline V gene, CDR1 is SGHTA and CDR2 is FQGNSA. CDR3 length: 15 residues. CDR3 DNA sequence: TGTGCCAGCAGCCCCAGATCGCTCATGAACACTGAAGCTTTCTTT. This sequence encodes CASSPRSLMNTEAFF.

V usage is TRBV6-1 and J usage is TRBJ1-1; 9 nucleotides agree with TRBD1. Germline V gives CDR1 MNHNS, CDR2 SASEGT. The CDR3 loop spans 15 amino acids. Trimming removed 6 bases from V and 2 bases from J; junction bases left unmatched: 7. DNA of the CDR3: TGTGCCAGCAGCCTTAAACAGGGGGCTAACACTGAAGCTTTCTTT. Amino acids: CASSLKQGANTEAFF.

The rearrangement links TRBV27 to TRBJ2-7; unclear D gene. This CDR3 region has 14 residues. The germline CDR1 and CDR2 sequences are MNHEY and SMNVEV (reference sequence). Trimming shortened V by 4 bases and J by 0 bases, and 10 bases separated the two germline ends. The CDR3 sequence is CASSYSFGSYEQYF. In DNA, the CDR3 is TGTGCCAGCAGTTACAGTTTTGGCTCCTACGAGCAGTACTTC.

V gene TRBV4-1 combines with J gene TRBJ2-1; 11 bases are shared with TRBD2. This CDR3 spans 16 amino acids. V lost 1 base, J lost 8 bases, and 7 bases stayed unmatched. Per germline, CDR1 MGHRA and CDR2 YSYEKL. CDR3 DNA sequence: TGCGCCAGCAGCCAAGCTAGCGGGAGGCGCCATGATGAGCAGTTCTTC. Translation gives CASSQASGRRHDEQFF.

DNA for the CDR3: TGTGCCAGTAGTCTCCGGGACAACTACTATGGCTACACCTTC. It translates to CASSLRDNYYGYTF. The chain carries TRBV19 and TRBJ1-2; D possibly corresponds to TRBD1 (6 bases). This CDR3 contains 14 residues. Trimming took off 5 bases at V and 3 bases at J, with 13 bases between the two ends. Germline-derived CDR1 and CDR2 are LNHDA and SQIVND (reference sequence).

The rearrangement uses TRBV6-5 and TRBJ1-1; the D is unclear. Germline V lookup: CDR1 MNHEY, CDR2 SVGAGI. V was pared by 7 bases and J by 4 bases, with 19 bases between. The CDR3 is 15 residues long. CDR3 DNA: TGTGCCAGCAACTCCGCGCTCGGGTTTCGCACTGAAGCTTTCTTT. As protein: CASNSALGFRTEAFF.

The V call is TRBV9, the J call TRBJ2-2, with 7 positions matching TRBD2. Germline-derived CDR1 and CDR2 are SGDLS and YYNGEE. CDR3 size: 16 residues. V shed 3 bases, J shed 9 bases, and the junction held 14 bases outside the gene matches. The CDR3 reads CASSAGLAGVFRELFF. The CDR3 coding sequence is TGTGCCAGCAGCGCGGGTCTGGCGGGAGTCTTTAGGGAGCTGTTTTTT.

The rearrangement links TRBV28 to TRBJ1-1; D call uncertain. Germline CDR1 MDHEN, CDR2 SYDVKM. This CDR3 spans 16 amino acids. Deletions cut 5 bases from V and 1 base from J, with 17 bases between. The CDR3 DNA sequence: TGTGCCAGCAGTAAGGACCGACTACAACGGAACACTGAAGCTTTCTTT. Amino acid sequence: CASSKDRLQRNTEAFF. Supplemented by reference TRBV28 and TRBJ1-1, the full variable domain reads DVKVTQSSRYLVKRTGEKVFLECVQDMDHENMFWYRQDPGLGLRLIYFSYDVKMKEKGDIPEGYSVSREKKERFSLILESASTNQTSMYLCASSKDRLQRNTEAFFGQGTRLTVV.

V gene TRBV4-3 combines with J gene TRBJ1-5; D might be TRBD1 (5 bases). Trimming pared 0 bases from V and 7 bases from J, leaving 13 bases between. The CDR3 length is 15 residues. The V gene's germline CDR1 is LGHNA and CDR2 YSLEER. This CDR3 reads CASSQDSGGAQPQHF. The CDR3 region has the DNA TGCGCCAGCAGCCAAGATTCGGGGGGTGCCCAGCCCCAGCATTTT.

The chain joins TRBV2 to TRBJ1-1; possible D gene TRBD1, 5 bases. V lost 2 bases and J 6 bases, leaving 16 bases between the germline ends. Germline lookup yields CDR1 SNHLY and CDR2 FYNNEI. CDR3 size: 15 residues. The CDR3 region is CASSEWQGGNSEAFF. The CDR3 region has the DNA TGTGCCAGCAGTGAATGGCAGGGAGGTAACTCTGAAGCTTTCTTT.

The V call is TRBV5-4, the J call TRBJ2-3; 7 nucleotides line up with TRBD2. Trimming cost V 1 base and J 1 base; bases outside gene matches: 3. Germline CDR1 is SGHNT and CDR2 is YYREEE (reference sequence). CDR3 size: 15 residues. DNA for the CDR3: TGTGCCAGCAGCTTGAGTCTAGCGGGCACAGATACGCAGTATTTT. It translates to CASSLSLAGTDTQYF.

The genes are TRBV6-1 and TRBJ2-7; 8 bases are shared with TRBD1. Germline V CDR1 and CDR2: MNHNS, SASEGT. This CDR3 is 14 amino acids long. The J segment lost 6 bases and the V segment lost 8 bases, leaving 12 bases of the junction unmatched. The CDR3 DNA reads TGTGCCAGCGTACCTACGAGGCAGGGGGCCGAGCAGTACTTC. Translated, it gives CASVPTRQGAEQYF.

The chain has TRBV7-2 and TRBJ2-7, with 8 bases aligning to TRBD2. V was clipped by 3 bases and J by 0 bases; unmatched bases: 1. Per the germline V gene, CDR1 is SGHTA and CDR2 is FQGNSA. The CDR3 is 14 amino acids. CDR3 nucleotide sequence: TGTGCCAGCAGCTTTACTAGCGGCTCCTACGAGCAGTACTTC. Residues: CASSFTSGSYEQYF.

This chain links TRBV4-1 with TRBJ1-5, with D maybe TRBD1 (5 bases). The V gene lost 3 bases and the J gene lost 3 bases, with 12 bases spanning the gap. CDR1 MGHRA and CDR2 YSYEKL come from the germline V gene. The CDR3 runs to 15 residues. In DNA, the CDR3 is TGCGCCAGCAGCCATGACACAGGAAACAATCAGCCCCAGCATTTT. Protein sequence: CASSHDTGNNQPQHF.

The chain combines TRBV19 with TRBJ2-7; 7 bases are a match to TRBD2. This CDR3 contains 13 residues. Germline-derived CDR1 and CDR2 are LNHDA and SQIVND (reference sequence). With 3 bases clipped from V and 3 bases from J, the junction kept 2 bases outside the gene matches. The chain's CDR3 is CASSMGGYYEQYF. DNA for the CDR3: TGTGCCAGTAGTATGGGAGGGTACTACGAGCAGTACTTC. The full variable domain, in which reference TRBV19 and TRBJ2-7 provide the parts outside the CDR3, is DGGITQSPKYLFRKEGQNVTLSCEQNLNHDAMYWYRQDPGQGLRLIYYSQIVNDFQKGDIAEGYSVSREKKESFPLTVTSAQKNPTAFYLCASSMGGYYEQYFGPGTRLTVT.

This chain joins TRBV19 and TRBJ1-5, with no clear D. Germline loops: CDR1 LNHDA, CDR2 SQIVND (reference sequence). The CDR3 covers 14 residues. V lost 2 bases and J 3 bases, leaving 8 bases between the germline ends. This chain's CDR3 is CASSIYYPNQPQHF. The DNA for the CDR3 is TGTGCCAGTAGTATATATTATCCCAATCAGCCCCAGCATTTT.

CDR3 protein: CASSHDPRWGGTEAFF. DNA for the CDR3: TGTGCCAGCAGCCATGACCCCCGGTGGGGCGGCACTGAAGCTTTCTTT. The rearrangement links TRBV14 to TRBJ1-1; a weak D match, TRBD1 (5 bases). V was shortened by 3 bases and J by 4 bases, with 18 bases between the two germline ends. CDR3 size: 16 residues. Germline values: CDR1 SGHDN, CDR2 FVKESK.

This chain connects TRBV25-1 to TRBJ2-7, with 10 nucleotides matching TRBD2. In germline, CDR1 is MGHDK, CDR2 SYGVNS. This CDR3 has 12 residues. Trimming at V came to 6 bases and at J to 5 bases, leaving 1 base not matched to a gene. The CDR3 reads CASSGTSDEQYF. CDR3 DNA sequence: TGTGCCAGCAGCGGGACTAGCGACGAGCAGTACTTC.

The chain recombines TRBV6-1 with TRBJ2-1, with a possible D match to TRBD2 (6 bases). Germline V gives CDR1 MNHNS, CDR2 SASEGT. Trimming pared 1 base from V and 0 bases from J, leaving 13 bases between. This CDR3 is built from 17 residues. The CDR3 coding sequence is TGTGCCAGCAGTGAAGAGGACTACTTCAGCTCCTACAATGAGCAGTTCTTC. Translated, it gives CASSEEDYFSSYNEQFF.

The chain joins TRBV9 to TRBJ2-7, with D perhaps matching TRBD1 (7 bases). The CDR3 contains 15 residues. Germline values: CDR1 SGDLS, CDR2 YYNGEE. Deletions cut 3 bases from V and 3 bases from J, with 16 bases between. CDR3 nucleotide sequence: TGTGCCAGCAGCGCGGGGGACAGCTTCTACTACGAGCAGTACTTC. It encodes CASSAGDSFYYEQYF.